The text below deals with one T cell receptor (beta chain). What it binds is unknown. The sample belongs to a study of T cell repertoires in cytomegalovirus infection. Study as a whole: It was the public TCR beta signatures that indicated both CMV infection and matching HLA type. Study-wide results and caveats: Clonotypes of TCR beta that were HLA-C-restricted and CMV-specific dominated the ex vivo response.

TCRdb re-analysed the reads in MiXCR, keeping a single row per CDR3 protein. The sample shows roughly 280,000 distinct CDR3 sequences, around 8.7% of them seen only once. This CDR3 has 17 amino acids. Germline V gene lookup returns CDR1 SGHRS and CDR2 YFSETQ. The trim removed 4 bases at V and 7 bases at J, leaving 10 bases unmatched. The receptor comes from a human donor in good health (CMV status not recorded). Some clones in this sample may be carry-over from other donors' samples. The V gene is TRBV5-1, the J gene TRBJ2-1, with 14 bases that match TRBD2. Sequenced input: PBMCs. CDR3 protein: CASSQGTSGGPKNEQFF. The CDR3 DNA is TGCGCCAGCAGCCAAGGGACTAGCGGGGGTCCGAAGAATGAGCAGTTCTTC.